One sample yielded the 26 T cell receptor beta chains listed below, sequenced in a study of OX40 agonist ivuxolimab in advanced cancers. This table comes from immunoSEQ multiplex PCR, and its TCRdb copy is limited to in-frame clones, with some not included. The repertoire holds about 51,000 clones, with roughly 90% as singletons. The sequenced sample was CD4+ or CD8+ T cells sorted from blood, obtained in a trial of the OX40 agonist ivuxolimab. The receptors were gathered from an adult with an advanced solid tumor such as melanoma, head and neck, liver or kidney cancer.

The V call is TRBV9, the J call TRBJ1-2; D is uncertain. Germline CDR1 and CDR2: SGDLS and YYNGEE. The CDR3 totals 16 residues. V dropped 4 bases and J dropped 3 bases, with 19 bases sitting between them. CDR3 in amino acids: CASSPVVGLSYYGYTF. The CDR3 region has the DNA TGTGCCAGCAGCCCCGTAGTGGGCCTCAGCTACTATGGCTACACCTTC. The full variable domain, with the rest looked up from reference TRBV9 and TRBJ1-2, is DSGVTQTPKHLITATGQRVTLRCSPRSGDLSVYWYQQSLDQGLQFLIQYYNGEERAKGNILERFSAQQFPDLHSELNLSSLELGDSALYFCASSPVVGLSYYGYTFGSGTRLTVV.

V usage is TRBV30 and J usage is TRBJ1-1, with a tentative D call TRBD1 (5 bases). The CDR3 loop spans 16 amino acids. The V gene's germline CDR1 is GTSNPN and CDR2 SVGIG (reference sequence). V was trimmed by 0 bases and J by 1 base, leaving 15 bases between them. CDR3 residues: CAWSVGAARRNTEAFF. CDR3 bases: TGTGCCTGGAGTGTTGGGGCTGCGCGGCGGAACACTGAAGCTTTCTTT.

This rearrangement joins TRBV6-6 to TRBJ1-2; 7 bases line up with TRBD1. Per germline, CDR1 MNHNY and CDR2 SVGAGI (reference sequence). After removal of 10 bases from V and 2 bases from J, the junction contained 10 bases not matched to a gene. The CDR3 loop spans 14 amino acids. The DNA of the CDR3 is TGTGCCACTTTTTGGGGACAGCTAAACTATGGCTACACCTTC. Protein sequence: CATFWGQLNYGYTF.

The rearrangement joins TRBV28 to TRBJ1-2; D remains ambiguous. The V end was cut by 2 bases, the J end by 3 bases, with 4 bases between. Per the germline V gene, CDR1 is MDHEN and CDR2 is SYDVKM. This CDR3 has 12 amino acids. The CDR3, as DNA: TGTGCCAGCAGTTTAAGTTACTATGGCTACACCTTC. Translating gives CASSLSYYGYTF.

V gene TRBV5-5 combines with J gene TRBJ2-7; TRBD1 aligns across 11 bases. J lost 4 bases, V lost 4 bases, and 7 bases had no gene match. CDR3 size: 15 residues. Germline V CDR1 and CDR2: SGHKS, YYEKEE (reference sequence). CDR3 loop: CASSTTGTGGYEQYF. The CDR3 DNA reads TGTGCCAGCAGCACTACCGGGACAGGGGGTTACGAGCAGTACTTC.

The genes are TRBV11-2 and TRBJ1-6; D gene unclear. The V end was cut by 0 bases, the J end by 10 bases, with 1 base between. The CDR3 has 11 residues. CDR1 SGHAT and CDR2 FQNNGV come from the germline V gene. The CDR3 is CASSLDSPLHF. The CDR3 DNA reads TGTGCCAGCAGCTTAGACTCACCCCTCCACTTT.

J is TRBJ1-4 and V is TRBV4-2; TRBD1 is a possible D gene (6 bases). This CDR3 is built from 15 residues. V shed 0 bases and J shed 8 bases, with 13 bases lying between them. Germline CDR1 and CDR2: LGHNA and YNFKEQ. The CDR3 bases are TGTGCCAGCAGCCAAGATGGGGGGCGGGAGGAAAAACTGTTTTTT. Translating gives CASSQDGGREEKLFF.

The chain carries TRBV28 and TRBJ2-7; D remains unclear. The CDR3 is 15 amino acids. Between the trimmed V and J ends, which lost 6 bases and 1 base, there was a span of 16 bases. Germline assignment: CDR1 MDHEN and CDR2 SYDVKM. CDR3 region: CASSPEPVRSYEQYF. The CDR3 nucleotides read TGTGCCAGCAGCCCTGAGCCTGTCCGATCCTACGAGCAGTACTTC.

The rearrangement links TRBV5-1 to TRBJ2-1, with 8 bases fitting TRBD1. The CDR3 has 17 amino acids. Germline CDR1 and CDR2: SGHRS and YFSETQ. The trim removed 0 bases at V and 2 bases at J, leaving 7 bases unmatched. CDR3 protein: CASSLAGTGTTYNEQFF. The CDR3 DNA is TGCGCCAGCAGCTTGGCTGGGACAGGAACCACCTACAATGAGCAGTTCTTC.

This sequence joins TRBV11-2 and TRBJ2-7; D is uncertain. The germline V gene encodes CDR1 SGHAT and CDR2 FQNNGV. The CDR3 spans 13 residues. V was pared by 1 base and J by 3 bases, with 7 bases between. DNA for the CDR3: TGTGCCAGCAGCTTAGTCGCGGTCTACGAGCAGTACTTC. It codes for CASSLVAVYEQYF.

The chain combines TRBV4-1 with TRBJ2-2, with D perhaps matching TRBD1 or TRBD2 (5 bases each). The CDR3 runs 17 residues. Germline V gives CDR1 MGHRA, CDR2 YSYEKL. The ends were cut back, 1 base at V and 6 bases at J, with 18 bases in the middle. CDR3 amino acids: CASSQALAGSPSGELFF. CDR3 nucleotides: TGCGCCAGCAGCCAAGCTCTAGCAGGGAGTCCGTCCGGGGAGCTGTTTTTT.

This clone has just one count. This rearrangement joins TRBV18 to TRBJ2-1, with TRBD1 matching 12 bases. V shed 3 bases, J shed 7 bases, and the junction held 10 bases outside the gene matches. Germline-derived CDR1 and CDR2 are KGHSH and LQKENI. This CDR3 spans 17 amino acids. CDR3 protein: CASSPRMGQGAGNEQFF. The CDR3, as DNA: TGTGCCAGCTCACCCCGAATGGGACAGGGGGCAGGAAATGAGCAGTTCTTC. Full variable domain (outside the CDR3, taken from reference TRBV18 and TRBJ2-1): NAGVMQNPRHLVRRRGQEARLRCSPMKGHSHVYWYRQLPEEGLKFMVYLQKENIIDESGMPKERFSAEFPKEGPSILRIQQVVRGDSAAYFCASSPRMGQGAGNEQFFGPGTRLTVL.

The rearrangement joins TRBV12-5 to TRBJ2-1; D not resolved. The CDR3 spans 16 residues. V was shortened by 7 bases and J by 5 bases, with 21 bases between the two germline ends. CDR1 is LGHNT and CDR2 is FRNRAP in the germline V gene. The CDR3 loop reads CASAFPLVAPNNEQFF. In DNA, the CDR3 is TGTGCTAGTGCCTTCCCCTTGGTGGCTCCCAACAATGAGCAGTTCTTC.

The chain uses TRBV6-1 and TRBJ2-1, with D unresolved. V was clipped by 0 bases and J by 4 bases, with 1 base between them. The CDR3 contains 12 residues. Looked up from germline, CDR1 is MNHNS and CDR2 is SASEGT. The CDR3 here is CASSEAYNEQFF. CDR3 sequence (DNA): TGTGCCAGCAGTGAAGCTTACAATGAGCAGTTCTTC.

The chain links TRBV7-2 to TRBJ2-5; TRBD2 agrees at 9 bases. The CDR3 covers 15 residues. V gave up 5 bases and J gave up 7 bases; unmatched junction bases: 11. CDR1 is SGHTA, CDR2 FQGNSA, per germline. The CDR3 region is CASSPQGRGGVTQYF. CDR3 DNA sequence: TGTGCCAGCAGCCCGCAGGGGCGGGGGGGCGTGACCCAGTACTTC.

V is TRBV4-2 and J is TRBJ2-5; 7 positions agree with TRBD2. Germline V gene data show CDR1 as LGHNA and CDR2 as YNFKEQ. Trimming took 5 bases from V and 5 from J; bases not matched to a gene: 8. The CDR3 loop spans 14 amino acids. This chain's CDR3 is CASSSTGGKETQYF. CDR3 DNA sequence: TGTGCCAGCAGCTCTACCGGGGGGAAGGAGACCCAGTACTTC.

The gene calls are TRBV29-1 and TRBJ2-2; D is unresolved. Trimming stripped 5 bases from V and 1 base from J, with 11 bases between. Germline assignment: CDR1 SQVTM and CDR2 ANQGSEA. This CDR3 comprises 14 residues. The CDR3 region is CSVLGSLNTGELFF. Written as DNA, the CDR3 is TGCAGCGTTCTAGGCAGTTTGAACACCGGGGAGCTGTTTTTT.

CDR3 DNA sequence: TGTGCCAGCAGTTTAAGGACTAGCGGCACAGATACGCAGTATTTT. It yields the protein CASSLRTSGTDTQYF. V usage is TRBV27 and J usage is TRBJ2-3; 9 bases match TRBD2. Germline V gene data show CDR1 as MNHEY and CDR2 as SMNVEV (reference sequence). CDR3 length: 15 amino acids. V lost 2 bases to trimming and J lost 1 base; unmatched junction nucleotides: 1.

The chain recombines TRBV4-2 with TRBJ1-5; weak D call: TRBD1 (5 bases). The germline gives CDR1 LGHNA, CDR2 YNFKEQ. This CDR3 spans 13 amino acids. Trimming cost V 4 bases and J 3 bases, with 7 bases left between them. CDR3 amino acids: CASSPDINQPQHF. The CDR3 DNA reads as TGTGCCAGCAGCCCGGACATCAATCAGCCCCAGCATTTT.

The V and J genes are TRBV2 and TRBJ2-3; D is ambiguous. The CDR3 runs 15 residues. Germline lookup yields CDR1 SNHLY and CDR2 FYNNEI. V lost 3 bases and J lost 0, with 10 bases in between. The CDR3 region is CASSDMFRSTDTQYF. The DNA of the CDR3 is TGTGCCAGCAGTGATATGTTTAGAAGCACAGATACGCAGTATTTT.

The DNA for the CDR3 is TGTGCCAGCAGTTTTTGGGGGACTGGAAGCGAGCAGTACTTC. Translation: CASSFWGTGSEQYF. The V and J genes are TRBV27 and TRBJ2-5, with a weak D call TRBD2 (6 bases). TRBJ2-7 matches the DNA end more closely, so the J call is doubtful. The CDR3 runs to 14 residues. CDR1 is MNHEY and CDR2 is SMNVEV in the germline V gene (reference sequence).

This chain uses TRBV7-8 with TRBJ2-1, with 8 positions matching TRBD2. The CDR3 is 16 amino acids. V shed 5 bases and J 3 bases; nucleotides not matched to a gene: 9. The germline gives CDR1 SGHVS, CDR2 FQNEAQ. The CDR3 region has the DNA TGTGCCAGCAGCCATTCCCGGCGGGGGGTCTACAATGAGCAGTTCTTC. Residues: CASSHSRRGVYNEQFF.

This clone came up once. The chain couples TRBV2 to TRBJ1-2, with D possibly being TRBD1 (5 bases). The germline V gene has CDR1 SNHLY and CDR2 FYNNEI. V was cut by 3 bases and J by 5 bases, with 10 bases left in between. The length of the CDR3 is 13 residues. This CDR3 is CASSELGEYGYTF. CDR3 DNA sequence: TGTGCCAGCAGTGAGCTAGGGGAATATGGCTACACCTTC.

The chain recombines TRBV6-5 with TRBJ1-4, with D maybe TRBD1 (6 bases). CDR1 and CDR2 (germline): MNHEY, SVGAGI. The CDR3 spans 15 residues. V lost 0 bases and J lost 4, with 9 bases in between. The CDR3 loop reads CASSYSGTNNEKLFF. The CDR3 bases are TGTGCCAGCAGTTACTCGGGGACAAATAATGAAAAACTGTTTTTT.

The chain links TRBV27 to TRBJ2-7; D uncertain. The V gene lost 0 bases and the J gene lost 3 bases, with 3 bases spanning the gap. CDR1 is MNHEY and CDR2 is SMNVEV in the germline V gene (reference sequence). CDR3 length: 12 amino acids. CDR3 coding DNA: TGTGCCAGCAGTTTATCAGGCTACGAGCAGTACTTC. Its protein is CASSLSGYEQYF.

Points on this clone: A junction boundary mismatches the germline segment, possibly from a read error. The genes are TRBV7-7 and TRBJ2-5; 7 bases are a match to TRBD2. The germline CDR1 and CDR2 sequences are SSHAT and FNYEAQ (reference sequence). This CDR3 contains 13 residues. The chain's CDR3 is CASSLAGLQTQYF. CDR3 DNA: TGTGCTAGCAGCTTAGCGGGCCTGCAGACCCAGTACTTC. Variable domain in full (rest from reference TRBV7-7 and TRBJ2-5): GAGVSQSPRYKVTKRGQDVTLRCDPISSHATLYWYQQALGQGPEFLTYFNYEAQPDKSGLPSDRFSAERPEGSISTLTIQRTEQRDSAMYRCASSLAGLQTQYFGPGTRLLVL.